Included here is one TCR beta chain sequence, with context. The target antigen is unknown. Reverse transcribing all isolated RNA meant expressed TCRB transcripts were sequenced. Repertoires were generated with immunoSEQ multiplex PCR, while TCRdb's copy carries only in-frame clones and drops some. The top ten hold 0.03% to 0.04% of the sample, which has about 660,000 clones, roughly 13% seen once. Germline CDR1 and CDR2: SGHRS and YFSETQ. The CDR3 runs to 14 residues. The germline V and J ends were trimmed by 2 bases and 5 bases, with 12 bases remaining between them. This sample was included in a study of beta chain features in type 1 diabetes. For the study at large: Examination spanned over 85,000,000 sorted cells from all samples. Study-level results: Type 1 diabetes patients showed a moderate but significant shortening of TCRB CDR3s in all four CD4+ subsets. The cDNA sequencing approach could over-represent high-TCR-expressing cells. Resolution of whether HLA type affects TCRB rearrangement was not achieved here. Equally in patients and controls, shorter templates might have been favored by PCR.

Sequencing was performed on naive CD4+ T cells from blood. The J gene is TRBJ2-3, the V gene TRBV5-1, with a possible D match to TRBD1 (5 bases). This receptor was taken from a man aged 18-30 years with type 1 diabetes. The CDR3 loop is CASSFRELEDTQYF. The CDR3 DNA reads as TGCGCCAGCAGCTTCAGGGAATTGGAAGATACGCAGTATTTT.